The clone carrying this T cell receptor beta chain was picked up many times. The data are from a study of neurological immune-mediated disorders. In germline, CDR1 is SEHNR, CDR2 FQNEAQ (reference sequence). V shed 2 bases and J 6 bases; nucleotides not matched to a gene: 8. The CDR3 extends over 15 amino acids. The cDNA was synthesized by means of template-switch 5'RACE, which was carried out with 10-nucleotide random UMIs. TCRdb called the 5' RACE reads again in MiXCR, with one record for every CDR3 protein. Seen here are some 27,000 distinct CDR3 sequences, 5% to 7.5% observed once, and the top ten hold about 9%. The unsorted libraries originated from 2 million PBMCs that had been stored at -80 C.

The chain combines TRBV7-9 with TRBJ1-2; 8 bases match TRBD1. This TCR was sampled from a woman aged 45-60 years in good health. Sequenced: PBMCs. CDR3 residues: CASSLSGGESHGYTF. Written as DNA, the CDR3 is TGTGCCAGCAGCTTATCAGGGGGCGAATCCCATGGCTACACCTTC. The whole variable domain, remainder taken from reference TRBV7-9 and TRBJ1-2, is DTGVSQNPRHKITKRGQNVTFRCDPISEHNRLYWYRQTLGQGPEFLTYFQNEAQLEKSRLLSDRFSAERPKGSFSTLEIQRTEQGDSAMYLCASSLSGGESHGYTFGSGTRLTVV.